The rows below give T cell receptor beta chains drawn from one sample of a study of T cells in localized non-small cell lung cancer. Assay used: immunoSEQ multiplex PCR; TCRdb lists only in-frame clones, some missing. The data show tens of thousands of clones, approximately 84% seen once. The sample consisted of peripheral blood, taken before any cancer treatment. The receptors here all came from a female donor of 60 years or more with stage I lung adenocarcinoma. The CDR3 runs from the conserved cysteine through the conserved F or W. A D gene is named only where the DNA matches it firmly. The size of a clone is reported for some rows only, either as once, few or many, or as a class for expanded clones.

V	size	D	J	CDR3	DNA
TRBV21-1	NA	NA	TRBJ1-6	CASAGTGWVLGVSPLHF	TGTGCCAGCGCGGGGACAGGGTGGGTTTTAGGTGTATCACCCCTCCACTTT
TRBV7-2	NA	NA	TRBJ2-2	CASSLDSYTGELFF	TGTGCCAGCAGCTTAGATAGCTACACCGGGGAGCTGTTTTTT
TRBV6-5	NA	TRBD2	TRBJ2-1	CASSYAGLVQEEQFF	TGTGCCAGCAGTTACGCCGGACTAGTTCAAGAGGAGCAGTTCTTC
TRBV9	NA	TRBD1	TRBJ1-1	CASSADRGFTEAFF	TGTGCCAGCAGCGCGGACAGGGGGTTCACTGAAGCTTTCTTT
TRBV2	NA	NA	TRBJ2-5	CASRGGLPVETQYF	TGTGCCAGCAGGGGGGGACTCCCCGTCGAGACCCAGTACTTC
TRBV19	NA	NA	TRBJ1-4	CASSILSGPNEKLFF	TGTGCCAGTAGTATCCTCAGCGGACCTAATGAAAAACTGTTTTTT
TRBV5-1	NA	TRBD1	TRBJ1-4	CASSLRPGGGSEKLFF	TGCGCCAGCAGCTTAAGACCAGGGGGAGGGAGTGAAAAACTGTTTTTT
TRBV5-6	NA	NA	TRBJ1-6	CASSLLRYNSPLHF	TGTGCCAGCAGCTTGCTACGATATAATTCACCCCTCCACTTT
TRBV2	NA	TRBD2	TRBJ2-2	CASSPSGTNTGELFF	TGTGCCAGCAGTCCTAGCGGGACCAACACCGGGGAGCTGTTTTTT
TRBV10-3	NA	NA	TRBJ1-2	CAIRESDRFGNGYTF	TGTGCCATCAGAGAAAGTGACAGGTTCGGCAATGGCTACACCTTC
TRBV13	NA	NA	TRBJ2-3	CASSLEASTDTQYF	TGTGCCAGCAGCTTAGAGGCTAGCACAGATACGCAGTATTTT
TRBV5-4	NA	TRBD1	TRBJ2-2	CASSRDSSNTGELFF	TGTGCCAGCAGCCGGGACAGTTCGAACACCGGGGAGCTGTTTTTT
TRBV19	NA	TRBD2	TRBJ2-3	CASGKREGLSTDTQYF	TGTGCCAGTGGGAAGCGGGAGGGGTTGAGCACAGATACGCAGTATTTT
TRBV7-9	NA	NA	TRBJ2-5	CASSSTGTTGETQYF	TGTGCCAGCAGCTCCACCGGGACAACAGGGGAGACCCAGTACTTC
TRBV12-5	once	NA	TRBJ1-5	CASSGAPGFNQPQHF	TGTGCTAGTTCGGGGGCGCCTGGCTTCAATCAGCCCCAGCATTTT
TRBV6-1	NA	TRBD1	TRBJ2-7	CASSPTGGAYEQYF	TGTGCCAGCAGTCCGACAGGGGGCGCGTACGAGCAGTACTTC
TRBV2	NA	NA	TRBJ1-1	CASSEKAGNTEAFF	TGTGCCAGCAGTGAAAAGGCAGGGAACACTGAAGCTTTCTTT
TRBV9	once	TRBD1	TRBJ2-7	CASSFTGGVDEQYF	TGTGCCAGCAGCTTCACAGGGGGCGTTGACGAGCAGTACTTC
TRBV4-1	NA	NA	TRBJ2-1	CASSQTRDFIDEQFF	TGCGCCAGCAGCCAAACACGGGACTTTATCGATGAGCAGTTCTTC
TRBV6-1	NA	TRBD1	TRBJ1-5	CASSEPGQVNQPQHF	TGTGCCAGCAGTGAACCGGGACAGGTCAATCAGCCCCAGCATTTT
TRBV30	NA	NA	TRBJ2-3	CAWSTITDTQYF	TGTGCCTGGAGTACCATCACAGATACGCAGTATTTT
TRBV2	NA	NA	TRBJ2-3	CASSPDQTDTQYF	TGTGCCAGCAGTCCTGACCAGACAGATACGCAGTATTTT
TRBV27	NA	TRBD1	TRBJ2-7	CASSFSGTGEPFSYEQYF	TGTGCCAGCAGTTTCTCCGGGACAGGTGAACCTTTCTCCTACGAGCAGTACTTC
TRBV18	NA	NA	TRBJ1-1	CASSPPQGTRMEAFF	TGTGCCAGCTCACCACCGCAGGGGACTCGGATGGAAGCTTTCTTT
TRBV6-1	NA	TRBD2	TRBJ2-7	CASSHLGGGYEQYF	TGTGCCAGCAGCCACCTAGGCGGGGGCTACGAGCAGTACTTC
TRBV30	NA	NA	TRBJ2-5	CAWRQDRSETQYF	TGTGCCTGGAGACAGGACCGCTCGGAGACCCAGTACTTC
TRBV21-1	NA	NA	TRBJ2-7	CASSLKRAGRRSYEQYF	TGTGCCAGCAGCCTAAAACGCGCAGGCCGCAGGTCCTACGAGCAGTACTTC
TRBV10-3	NA	NA	TRBJ1-4	CATGDTLGSEKLFF	TGTGCCACCGGGGACACCTTGGGGAGTGAAAAACTGTTTTTT
TRBV11-3	NA	TRBD1	TRBJ2-7	CASSLGRTGRNEQYF	TGTGCCAGCAGCTTAGGCCGGACAGGTCGCAACGAGCAGTACTTC
TRBV9	NA	TRBD1	TRBJ1-4	CASSAQGVDEKLFF	TGTGCCAGCAGCGCCCAGGGGGTGGATGAAAAACTGTTTTTT
TRBV25-1	NA	TRBD1	TRBJ1-3	CASSGGDRGPGNTIYF	TGTGCCAGCAGTGGGGGTGACAGGGGGCCTGGAAACACCATATATTTT
TRBV2	NA	TRBD2	TRBJ2-1	CASSELAGGIYNEQFF	TGTGCCAGCAGTGAACTAGCGGGAGGGATATACAATGAGCAGTTCTTC
TRBV30	NA	NA	TRBJ2-7	CALGRKGIDEQYF	TGTGCCCTTGGTCGGAAGGGGATCGACGAGCAGTACTTC
TRBV7-8	NA	TRBD1	TRBJ2-7	CASSPGGQVTYEQYF	TGTGCCAGCAGCCCCGGGGGACAGGTGACCTACGAGCAGTACTTC
TRBV7-2	NA	NA	TRBJ2-7	CASSLGVGEQYF	TGTGCCAGCAGCTTAGGTGTCGGCGAGCAGTACTTC
TRBV5-1	NA	TRBD1	TRBJ1-2	CASSSRVQGTRNGYTF	TGCGCCAGCAGCTCCCGTGTACAGGGGACGCGGAATGGCTACACCTTC
TRBV13	NA	TRBD1	TRBJ2-5	CASSLGRTGEETQYF	TGTGCCAGCAGCTTAGGTAGGACAGGGGAAGAGACCCAGTACTTC
TRBV10-1	NA	TRBD1	TRBJ2-7	CASSRQGSSYEQYF	TGCGCCAGCAGTCGACAGGGGTCTTCCTATGAGCAGTACTTC
TRBV12-5	NA	NA	TRBJ2-2	CASGIDSGELFF	TGTGCTAGTGGCATAGATAGCGGGGAGCTGTTTTTT
TRBV10-1	NA	TRBD1	TRBJ1-4	CASSEPGQGSEKLFF	TGCGCCAGCAGTGAGCCCGGACAGGGGAGTGAAAAACTGTTTTTT
TRBV28	NA	TRBD1	TRBJ1-5	CASRGDRGPQPQHF	TGTGCCAGCAGGGGGGACAGGGGGCCTCAGCCCCAGCATTTT